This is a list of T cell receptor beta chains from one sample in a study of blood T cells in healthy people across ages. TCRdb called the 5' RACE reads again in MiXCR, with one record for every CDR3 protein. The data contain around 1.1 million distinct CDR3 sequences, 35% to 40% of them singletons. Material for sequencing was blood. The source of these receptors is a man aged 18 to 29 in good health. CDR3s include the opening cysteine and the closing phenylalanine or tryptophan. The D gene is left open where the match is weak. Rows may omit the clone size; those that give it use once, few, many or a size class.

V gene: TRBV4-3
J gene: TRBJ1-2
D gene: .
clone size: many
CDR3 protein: CASSQEAGRIYGYTF
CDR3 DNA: TGCGCCAGCAGCCAAGAGGCAGGGCGTATCTATGGCTACACCTTC

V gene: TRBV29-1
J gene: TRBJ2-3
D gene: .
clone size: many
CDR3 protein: CSVEGPGQADTQYF
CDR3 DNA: TGCAGCGTTGAAGGTCCAGGCCAGGCAGATACGCAGTATTTT

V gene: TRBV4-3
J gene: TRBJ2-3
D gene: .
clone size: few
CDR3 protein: CASSRLLGGTDTQYF
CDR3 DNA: TGCGCCAGCAGCCGCCTGTTAGGTGGTACAGATACGCAGTATTTT

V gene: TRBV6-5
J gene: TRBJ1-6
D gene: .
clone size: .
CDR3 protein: CASSYRGGSPLHF
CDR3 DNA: TGTGCCAGCAGTTACAGGGGAGGGTCACCCCTCCACTTT

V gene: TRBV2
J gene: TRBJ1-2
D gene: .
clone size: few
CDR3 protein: CASSVGLDGYTF
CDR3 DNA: TGTGCCAGCAGTGTAGGGTTGGATGGCTACACCTTC

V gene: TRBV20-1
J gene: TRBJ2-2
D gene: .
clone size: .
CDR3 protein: CSARDRFTGELFF
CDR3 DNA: TGCAGTGCTAGAGATCGTTTCACCGGGGAGCTGTTTTTT

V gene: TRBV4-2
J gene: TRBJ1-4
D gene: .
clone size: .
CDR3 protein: CASSQGNGAAGYEWGHNEKLFF
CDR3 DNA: TGTGCCAGCAGCCAAGGGAATGGGGCGGCAGGGTATGAGTGGGGCCATAATGAAAAACTGTTTTTT

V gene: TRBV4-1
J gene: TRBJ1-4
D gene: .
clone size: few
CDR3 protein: CASSQPGVEGEKLFF
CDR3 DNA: TGCGCCAGCAGCCAACCCGGGGTAGAGGGTGAAAAACTGTTTTTT

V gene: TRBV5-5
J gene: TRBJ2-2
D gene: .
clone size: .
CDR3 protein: CASSKTGSNTGELFF
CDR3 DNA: TGTGCCAGCAGCAAGACAGGTTCGAACACCGGGGAGCTGTTTTTT

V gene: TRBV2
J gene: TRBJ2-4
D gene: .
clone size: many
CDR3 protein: CASSRTRIAKNIQYF
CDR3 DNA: TGTGCCAGCAGTCGGACTCGTATAGCCAAAAACATTCAGTACTTC

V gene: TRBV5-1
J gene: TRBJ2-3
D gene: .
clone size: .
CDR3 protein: CASSLDVDTDTQYF
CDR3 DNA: TGCGCCAGCAGCTTGGATGTGGACACAGATACGCAGTATTTT

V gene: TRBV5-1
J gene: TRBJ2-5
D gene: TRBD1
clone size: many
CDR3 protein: CASRGQAEETQYF
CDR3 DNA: TGCGCCAGCAGAGGACAGGCAGAGGAGACCCAGTACTTC

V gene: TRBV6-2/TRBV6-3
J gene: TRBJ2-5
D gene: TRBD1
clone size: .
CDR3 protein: CASSTGPGQGEETQYF
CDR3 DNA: TGTGCCAGCAGTACTGGTCCCGGACAGGGGGAAGAGACCCAGTACTTC

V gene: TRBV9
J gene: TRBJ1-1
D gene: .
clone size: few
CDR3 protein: CASSVAGDTTNTEAFF
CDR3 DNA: TGTGCCAGCAGCGTAGCGGGGGATACCACGAACACTGAAGCTTTCTTT

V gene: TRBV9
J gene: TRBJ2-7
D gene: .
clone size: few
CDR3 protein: CASSVEGHSSYEQYF
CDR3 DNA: TGTGCCAGCAGCGTAGAGGGTCATTCCTCCTACGAGCAGTACTTC

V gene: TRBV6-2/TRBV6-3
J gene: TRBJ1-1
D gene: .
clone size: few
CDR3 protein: CASSYSFENTEAFF
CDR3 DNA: TGTGCCAGCAGTTACTCCTTTGAGAACACTGAAGCTTTCTTT

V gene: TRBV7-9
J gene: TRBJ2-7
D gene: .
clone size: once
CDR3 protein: CASSLTPNRVHYEQYF
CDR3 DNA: TGTGCCAGCAGCTTAACCCCAAACAGGGTCCACTACGAGCAGTACTTC

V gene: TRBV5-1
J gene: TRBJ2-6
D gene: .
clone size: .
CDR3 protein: CASSLGRKSSGANVLTF
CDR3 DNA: TGCGCCAGCAGCTTGGGCAGGAAAAGCTCTGGGGCCAACGTCCTGACTTTC

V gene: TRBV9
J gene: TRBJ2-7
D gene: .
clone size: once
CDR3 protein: CASSPPRGPNYNEQYF
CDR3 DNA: TGTGCCAGCAGCCCCCCGCGGGGACCTAACTACAATGAGCAGTACTTC

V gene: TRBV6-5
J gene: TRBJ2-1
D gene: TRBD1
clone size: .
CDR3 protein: CASSYAPTGTYNEQFF
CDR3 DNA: TGTGCCAGCAGTTATGCCCCGACAGGGACCTACAATGAGCAGTTCTTC

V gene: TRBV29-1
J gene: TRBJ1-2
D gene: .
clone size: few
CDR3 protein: CSVEFREGDGYTF
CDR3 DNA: TGCAGCGTTGAATTCCGGGAAGGCGATGGCTACACCTTC

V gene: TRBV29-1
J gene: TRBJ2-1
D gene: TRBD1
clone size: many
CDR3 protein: CSVPGQGAYEQFF
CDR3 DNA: TGCAGCGTGCCGGGACAGGGGGCCTATGAGCAGTTCTTC